This TCR beta chain was retrieved from a study of tumor-infiltrating lymphocytes in primary liver carcinoma. Study background: All patients, whether men or women, fell within 30 to 69 years of age. Stage T1-T3 N0M0 tumors spanned roughly 4.2 to 10 cm. Study-wide findings and caveats: The difference in top-250-clone fraction between tumors and blood was significant, favoring tumors (p = 0.039). Pairs comparing tumor with adjacent tissue or blood overlapped less than pairs drawn from tumor regions.

Using a constant-region primer together with ProtoScript II reverse transcriptase, TCR beta cDNA was made from about 500 ng of total RNA. The TCR beta library was amplified through three nested multiplex PCR rounds in a modified ARM-PCR procedure. The first two PCR rounds used TRBV1-TRBV30 primers with a Cbeta primer, around 10 cycles each. TCRdb processed the multiplex PCR reads anew with MiXCR; each CDR3 protein has one entry. The data contain approximately 30,000 distinct CDR3 sequences, about 82% of them seen just once; the ten biggest clones take up around a third. The roughly 17-31 mg bulk tissue piece was not sorted before simultaneous RNA and DNA extraction. This clonotype was counted once. The target antigen is unknown. A read error is possible here, since a much larger clone lies one base away. The CDR3 is 16 amino acids. Germline CDR1 reads KGHDR; CDR2 reads SFDVKD.

The material sequenced was liver tumor tissue from sampling region 5. Subset noted: tumor region T5, tumor centre. This rearrangement joins TRBV24-1 to TRBJ2-3; D gene unclear. The source of this sequence is a man aged 40-49 years with primary liver carcinoma and hepatitis B virus infection. The chain's CDR3 is CATSDPGILGTDMQYF. The CDR3 coding sequence is TGTGCCACCAGTGACCCGGGCATTTTGGGCACAGATATGCAGTATTTT.